This entry is about one T cell receptor (beta chain). Its cognate antigen is unknown. The source of the sample is a study of cytomegalovirus exposure and HLA in healthy donors. Study conclusions and caveats: The CMV antigen specificity of a few CMV-associated chains was confirmed through in vitro analysis.

The germline V gene encodes CDR1 SGHDT and CDR2 YYEEEE. The CDR3 runs to 15 residues. The V and J ends lost 7 bases and 0 bases, in that order; junction bases with no gene match: 9. The primer mix had 60 Vbeta and 13 Jbeta primers. Sequenced by immunoSEQ multiplex PCR; TCRdb stores in-frame clones only, minus some. In total, the table holds more than 90,000 clones. This TCR was sampled from a man in his forties or fifties in good health and CMV-seropositive. What was sequenced was PBMCs. The chain carries TRBV5-6 and TRBJ2-7, with 8 bases that match TRBD1. The CDR3 spells CASVISGGPSYEQYF. Here the CDR3 DNA reads TGTGCCAGCGTAATATCAGGGGGCCCCTCCTACGAGCAGTACTTC.